This paragraph covers one T cell receptor beta chain sequence. In its sample, this clonotype was seen many times. Its target antigen remains unknown. Per-nucleotide qualities are absent, and no much larger clonotype sits a single base away. From the cysteine through the phenylalanine, the CDR3 covers 12 amino acids. Only the CDR3 portion is preserved as DNA: 36 bases, with reading frame beginning at the first base. In the germline V gene, CDR1 corresponds to SQVTM and CDR2 to ANQGSEA. The junction shows trimming of 0 bases on V and 2 bases on J, plus 5 bases between the germline ends. Set within a cohort of healthcare workers in London, UK, this nested case-control study involved weekly PCR testing of nasopharyngeal swabs along with blood sampling. Healthcare workers were enrolled in the week of the UK lockdown, from 23 to 31 March 2020, and were followed every week for up to roughly 16 weeks. The method behind the library was 5' RACE. Sequencer: NextSeq 500. Unique molecular identifiers were attached to individual cDNA molecules in the TCR library protocol so that sequencing error and PCR bias could be corrected. TCR alpha and beta chains were both sequenced, and the abundances of alpha and beta sequences in each sample were closely correlated with each other. The original methods were these. Decombinator V4 was used to perform V gene, J gene and CDR3 annotation of TCR sequences. Expanded TCRs were defined as changing significantly between any two time points under a Poisson model with p below 0.0001. TCR abundances were normalised to the total number of TCRs sequenced in each sample and reported as counts per million. TRAV1-2 paired with TRAJ12, TRAJ20 or TRAJ33 defined MAIT TCRs, while TRAV10 paired with TRAJ18 defined iNKT TCRs. A search of VDJdb, accessed on 1 November 2021, was run for TCRs annotated to CMV, EBV and SARS-CoV-2, with TCRs annotated for multiple antigens excluded. Starting from the raw public reads, TCRdb applied fastp trimming at Q25, assembled clones with MiXCR and retained in-frame beta chains. One record per CDR3 amino acid sequence lists the most common genes and DNA. Clone size and V and J calls follow TCRdb, not the original study. This sample is represented by more than 85,000 distinct CDR3 sequences; roughly 15% of them were singletons. 1.3% of the sample is held by the ten biggest clonotypes.

This specimen belongs to a study of early T cells in non-severe SARS-CoV-2 infection (dated by TCRdb to the early 2020s). A note on the overall study: TCR sequencing used bulk RNA from unsorted whole blood, so alpha and beta chains could not be paired.

Beyond this particular receptor, the publication reports: VDJdb matching was skewed toward anti-spike CD8 responses and likely underestimated virus-specific expansions, missing private and CD4 specificities.

The clonotype originates from an adult who was a healthcare worker with PCR-confirmed SARS-CoV-2 infection or an uninfected control (not recorded which). Sequencing input: whole blood. The chain is assembled from TRBV29-1 and TRBJ2-7, with an unclear D gene assignment. The DNA reads as follows: TGCAGCGTTGAAGAGAGCACCTACGAGCAGTACTTC. Its protein reads: CSVEESTYEQYF.